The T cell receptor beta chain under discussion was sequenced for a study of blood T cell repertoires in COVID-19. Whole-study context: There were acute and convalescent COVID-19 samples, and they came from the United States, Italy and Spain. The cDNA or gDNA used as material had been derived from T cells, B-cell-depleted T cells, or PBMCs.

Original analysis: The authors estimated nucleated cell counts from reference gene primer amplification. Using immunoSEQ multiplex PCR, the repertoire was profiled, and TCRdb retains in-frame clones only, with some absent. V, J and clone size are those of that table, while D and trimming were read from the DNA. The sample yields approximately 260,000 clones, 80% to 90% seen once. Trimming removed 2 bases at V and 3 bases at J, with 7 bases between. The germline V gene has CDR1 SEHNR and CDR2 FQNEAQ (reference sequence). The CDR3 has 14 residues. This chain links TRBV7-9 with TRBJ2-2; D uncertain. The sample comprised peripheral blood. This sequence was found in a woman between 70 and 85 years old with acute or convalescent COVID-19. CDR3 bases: TGTGCCAGCAGCTTAAACAGCTACACCGGGGAGCTGTTTTTT. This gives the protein CASSLNSYTGELFF.